This T cell receptor beta chain originates from a study of control samples from healthy donors and cancer patients. The method was immunoSEQ multiplex PCR; TCRdb's version includes in-frame clones alone and lacks a portion of them. The sample has 230,000 or so clones, about 94% seen once. The CDR3 is made up of 15 amino acids. Germline assignment: CDR1 SGHTA and CDR2 FQGNSA. V was pared by 4 bases and J by 6 bases, with 13 bases between. The source is a man aged 50 to 60 in good health. The sample consisted of blood. The chain employs TRBV7-2 and TRBJ1-6; D call uncertain. DNA for the CDR3: TGTGCCAGCAGCTCACAGACGGGAGTTAATTCACCCCTCCACTTT. Protein sequence: CASSSQTGVNSPLHF.